Described below is a single TCR beta chain sequence and its context. This record comes from a study of blood T cell repertoires in COVID-19. Across the whole study: Donors in the United States, Italy and Spain gave samples during acute or convalescent COVID-19.

Using immunoSEQ multiplex PCR, the repertoire was profiled, and TCRdb retains in-frame clones only, with some absent. This repertoire shows 85,000 to 100,000 clones, roughly 72% found once; its top ten account for around 24%. With 2 bases removed from V and 4 bases from J, the gap between germline ends came to 14 bases. Germline assignment: CDR1 MNHEY and CDR2 SVGEGT. The CDR3 is 15 amino acids. The TCR sequence derives from a woman aged 55 to 70 in a cohort sampled during active or convalescent COVID-19. Sequencing was performed on peripheral blood. The chain uses TRBV6-2 or TRBV6-3 and TRBJ2-5; D may be TRBD1 (7 bases). The CDR3 loop is CASSYRGQEGETQYF. The CDR3 nucleotides are TGTGCCAGCAGTTACCGCGGACAGGAGGGAGAGACCCAGTACTTC.